The 3 T cell receptor beta chains presented below share a single source sample, sequenced in a study of T cells expressing NK-cell markers. TCRdb reprocessed the 5' RACE reads and stores each CDR3 protein as one record, lacking DNA. The sample's table shows over 150,000 distinct CDR3 sequences. The sequenced material came from blood T cells: a sorted CD56 or NKG2C T cell subset, CD4+ or CD8+ T cells, or bulk PBMC T cells (not recorded which). These receptors all stem from a man aged 18-75 years in good health.

The CDR3 region is CASSSDRTYEQYF. J is TRBJ2-7 and V is TRBV6-2 or TRBV6-3; absent DNA, TCRdb's TRBD1 call cannot be checked. The CDR3 spans 13 residues. Germline CDR1 reads MNHEY; CDR2 reads SVGEGT.

V gene TRBV9 combines with J gene TRBJ2-1; checking the TCRdb D call of TRBD1 is not possible without DNA. The CDR3 is made up of 14 amino acids. CDR1 and CDR2 from the germline V gene are SGDLS and YYNGEE. CDR3 sequence: CASSKTETYNEQFF.

The chain is built from TRBV3-1 and TRBJ2-1. CDR1 LGHDT and CDR2 YNNKEL come from the germline V gene (reference sequence). CDR3 length equals 15 residues. This chain's CDR3 is CASSQDREFHNEQFF.